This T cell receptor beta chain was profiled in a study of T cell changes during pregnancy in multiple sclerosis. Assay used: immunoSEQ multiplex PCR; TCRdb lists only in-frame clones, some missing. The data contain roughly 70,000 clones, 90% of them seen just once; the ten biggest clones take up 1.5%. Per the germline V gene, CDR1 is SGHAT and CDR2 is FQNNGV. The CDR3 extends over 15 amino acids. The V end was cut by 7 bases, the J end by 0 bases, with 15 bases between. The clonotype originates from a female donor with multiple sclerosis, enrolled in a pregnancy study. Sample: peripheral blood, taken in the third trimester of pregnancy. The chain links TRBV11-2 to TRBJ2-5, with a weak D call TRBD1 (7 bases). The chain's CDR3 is CASTPGGNYQETQYF. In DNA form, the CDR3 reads TGTGCCAGCACCCCAGGGGGGAACTACCAAGAGACCCAGTACTTC. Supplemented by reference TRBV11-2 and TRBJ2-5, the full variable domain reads EAGVAQSPRYKIIEKRQSVAFWCNPISGHATLYWYQQILGQGPKLLIQFQNNGVVDDSQLPKDRFSAERLKGVDSTLKIQPAKLEDSAVYLCASTPGGNYQETQYFGPGTRLLVL.